The TCR beta chain under discussion was sequenced for a study of vaccination and CD4 T cells after COVID-19. Trimming left V 1 base short and J 1 base short, with 8 bases between. Germline V gene sequence: CDR1 MNHEY, CDR2 SMNVEV (reference sequence). This CDR3 comprises 16 residues. The treatment was: roughly 10-day PBMC culture with coronavirus spike peptide pools or control peptides (ViraFEST assay). The unexposed donor provided CD4+ T cells, which were taken before the COVID-19 pandemic (2011-2018). Once peptide pools had expanded antigen-specific T cells, ViraFEST sequenced TCRs. Comments on this clonotype: Its antigen is unidentified.

The Oncomine TCR Beta short-read assay was applied to DNA of cultured CD4+ T cells. It was from cultured CD4+ T cells that genomic DNA was extracted. TCRdb independently ran MiXCR on the PCR reads; one entry per CDR3 protein. The sample shows 9,000 to 10,000 distinct CDR3 sequences, approximately 30% of them seen only once. Source material: CD4+ T cells from blood, cultured in vitro. The receptor comes from a human donor in good health. The rearrangement joins TRBV27 to TRBJ1-6; no clear D gene. The CDR3 bases are TGTGCCAGCAGTTTATTTGGAGGGTCCTATAATTCACCCCTCCACTTT. This encodes CASSLFGGSYNSPLHF.